The present entry profiles one T cell receptor (beta chain) with its context. Its specificity is unknown. Participants comprised healthy donors of bone marrow. This entry is derived from a study of cytomegalovirus exposure and HLA in healthy donors. The primer mix had 60 Vbeta and 13 Jbeta primers. The table came from immunoSEQ multiplex PCR; TCRdb's copy has only in-frame clones and leaves some out. The sample lists about 140,000 clones; 75% to 80% were seen once. Germline CDR1 MDHEN, CDR2 SYDVKM. The CDR3 covers 15 residues. The V end was cut by 5 bases, the J end by 0 bases, with 12 bases between. Study-wide results and limits: As immune exposure information, only CMV serostatus was available. Some V segments, TRBV6-2 and TRBV6-3 among them, were indistinguishable and were therefore excluded.

The chain employs TRBV28 and TRBJ2-3; D perhaps matches TRBD2 (5 bases). Sequenced material: PBMCs. This TCR came from a female donor in good health and CMV-seronegative. The CDR3 spells CASSPGGRSTDTQYF. The CDR3, as DNA: TGTGCCAGCAGTCCCGGAGGACGGAGCACAGATACGCAGTATTTT.